This T cell receptor (beta chain) was sequenced for a study of radiotherapy plus CTLA-4 blockade in lung cancer. TCRdb's copy holds only in-frame clones and misses some; the assay was immunoSEQ multiplex PCR. The sample shows approximately 95,000 clones, about 81% of them seen only once. The CDR3 sequence is 14 residues long. V lost 3 bases, J lost 5 bases, and 12 bases lay in between. Germline values: CDR1 SGHTA, CDR2 FQGNSA. This sequence was found in a human donor with non-small cell lung cancer who had a partial response to radiotherapy plus ipilimumab. Specimen: peripheral blood, collected from a patient treated with radiotherapy plus ipilimumab. The gene calls are TRBV7-2 and TRBJ2-3; TRBD1 is a possible D gene (5 bases). CDR3 protein: CASSFDQGIDTQYF. CDR3 bases: TGTGCCAGCAGCTTTGACCAGGGAATAGATACGCAGTATTTT.